The rows below give T cell receptor beta chains drawn from one sample of a study of T cells in Graves' hyperthyroidism and ophthalmopathy. MiXCR, applied by TCRdb to the multiplex PCR reads, yields one record per CDR3 protein. This sample has approximately 600,000 distinct CDR3 sequences, with roughly 13% found just once. Sample: blood. These receptors were collected from a woman aged 25 to 39 with Graves' hyperthyroidism that later progressed to Graves' ophthalmopathy. The CDR3 runs from the conserved cysteine through the conserved F or W. A D gene is named only where the DNA matches it firmly. Some rows mark clone size as missing; the rest say once, few, many or name a class of expanded clone.

>many|TRBJ2-7|.|TRBV7-2
TGTGCCAGCAGCTTAATCCGCGCCCAATCCTACGAGCAGTACTTC
CASSLIRAQSYEQYF
>many|TRBJ1-5|.|TRBV2
TGTGCCAGCAGTGAAGGCCTCGAGGGCAATCAGCCCCAGCATTTT
CASSEGLEGNQPQHF
>.|TRBJ2-2|TRBD1|TRBV12-3/TRBV12-4
TGTGCCAGCAGTTTCGGACAGGGGGTGGTCACCGGGGAGCTGTTTTTT
CASSFGQGVVTGELFF
>few|TRBJ2-7|.|TRBV7-2
TGTGCCAGCAGCACTGGGTTAGCGGCCGAGCAGTACTTC
CASSTGLAAEQYF
>many|TRBJ2-3|.|TRBV12-3/TRBV12-4
TGTGCCAGCACTCAGAGGCAGAAACTTAGCACAGATACGCAGTATTTT
CASTQRQKLSTDTQYF
>.|TRBJ1-1|TRBD1|TRBV5-1
TGCGCCAGCAGCATATTACAGGGGGCAGACACTGAAGCTTTCTTT
CASSILQGADTEAFF
>.|TRBJ2-2|TRBD1|TRBV7-9
TGTGCCAGCAGCTTATTTCGTACTAGGACAGGGGGGTTCACCGGGGAGCTGTTTTTT
CASSLFRTRTGGFTGELFF
>few|TRBJ2-7|.|TRBV6-1
TGTGCCAGCAGTGAACGGTCAGGGGGGGCCTACGAGCAGTACTTC
CASSERSGGAYEQYF
>.|TRBJ2-3|.|TRBV10-1
TGCGCCAGCAGTGACGGGGCCCGGGGGGATACGCAGTATTTT
CASSDGARGDTQYF
>.|TRBJ1-4|TRBD1|TRBV7-9
TGTGCCAGCAGCCCTCCGGGACAGTTTGAAAAACTGTTTTTT
CASSPPGQFEKLFF
>many|TRBJ2-4|TRBD2|TRBV7-8
TGTGCCAGCAGACCTCCGGGACTAGCCCAAAACATTCAGTACTTC
CASRPPGLAQNIQYF
>many|TRBJ2-5|TRBD1|TRBV2
TGTGCCAGCACGGGGAGCAGGGGGCAAGAGACCCAGTACTTC
CASTGSRGQETQYF
>few|TRBJ1-5|.|TRBV20-1
TGCAGCCTATCAAAAAGGGGCGGACAGCCCCAGCATTTT
CSLSKRGGQPQHF
>many|TRBJ2-5|.|TRBV30
TGTGCCTGGAATAGCGGACTCCGCCAAGAGACCCAGTACTTC
CAWNSGLRQETQYF
>many|TRBJ2-2|TRBD2|TRBV5-1
TGCGCCAGCGCGCGGAGGACTAGCGGGAGGAACGAGGCCACCGGGGAGCTGTTTTTT
CASARRTSGRNEATGELFF
>many|TRBJ1-6|.|TRBV2
TGTGCCAGCAGTGCAGGGGCGCGCAATTCACCCCTCCACTTT
CASSAGARNSPLHF
>.|TRBJ2-1|TRBD2|TRBV5-8
TGTGCCAGCAGCACCGCCTTAGCGGGCGGCTCCTACAATGAGCAGTTCTTC
CASSTALAGGSYNEQFF
>once|TRBJ2-6|.|TRBV20-1
TGCAGTGCGCCGCCTCAGGGTTCTGGGGCCAACGTCCTGACTTTC
CSAPPQGSGANVLTF
>many|TRBJ2-1|.|TRBV20-1
TGCAGTGCTAGAGATTCCCGAAAGGAGGAGCAGTTCTTC
CSARDSRKEEQFF
>few|TRBJ2-7|.|TRBV18
TGTGCCAGCTCACCACCCGGAGGGCTCGAGGAGCAGTACTTC
CASSPPGGLEEQYF
>many|TRBJ1-1|TRBD1|TRBV19
TGTGCCAGTAGACTTGGACAGGAGAACACTGAAGCTTTCTTT
CASRLGQENTEAFF
>.|TRBJ2-7|.|TRBV5-6
TGTGCCAGCAGCTTGGGGCCTATGGGCTCCTACGAGCAGTACTTC
CASSLGPMGSYEQYF
>many|TRBJ2-2|TRBD1|TRBV7-9
TGTGCCAGCACCGGACAGGGGCCCACCGGGGAGCTGTTTTTT
CASTGQGPTGELFF
>many|TRBJ2-3|TRBD1|TRBV6-1
TGTGCCAGCAGTTCCCGGACAGGGGGCATCTACACAGATACGCAGTATTTT
CASSSRTGGIYTDTQYF
>.|TRBJ1-2|.|TRBV25-1
TGTGCCAGCAGTGAATTCGAGTCGAAGGGGAGGAATGGCTACACCTTC
CASSEFESKGRNGYTF
>many|TRBJ2-2|.|TRBV6-5
TGTGCCAGCAGTTACGTAAAGGGGGAGCTGTTTTTT
CASSYVKGELFF
>many|TRBJ1-1|TRBD1|TRBV24-1
TGTGCCACCAGTGATCCAGGGGGCACTGAAGCTTTCTTT
CATSDPGGTEAFF
>.|TRBJ2-1|.|TRBV9
TGTGCCAGCACCGGAGGGCCGATAAATGAGCAGTTCTTC
CASTGGPINEQFF
>.|TRBJ2-2|TRBD2|TRBV6-2/TRBV6-3
TGTGCCAGCAGCCTAGGCCCTAGCGGACCGAACACCGGGGAGCTGTTTTTT
CASSLGPSGPNTGELFF
>many|TRBJ1-2|.|TRBV6-5
TGTGCCAGCAGTAACTCCCGGGGCTACACCTTC
CASSNSRGYTF
>few|TRBJ2-2|.|TRBV19
TGTGCCAGTATTCCGGGACGGTACACCGGGGAGCTGTTTTTT
CASIPGRYTGELFF
>few|TRBJ1-2|.|TRBV19
TGTGCCAGTAGTATCGTCTCAGGGCTAGGCTACACCTTC
CASSIVSGLGYTF
>once|TRBJ2-2|.|TRBV11-3
TGTGCCAGCAGCTTAGTAGGGATTCTGAACACCGGGGAGCTGTTTTTT
CASSLVGILNTGELFF
>few|TRBJ2-5|TRBD1|TRBV7-9
TGTGCCAGCAGCACCAGACAGGGGCCACAAGAGACCCAGTACTTC
CASSTRQGPQETQYF
>few|TRBJ1-1|.|TRBV5-1
TGCGCCAGCAGCTCGGACACATTGAACACTGAAGCTTTCTTT
CASSSDTLNTEAFF
>many|TRBJ2-5|.|TRBV2
TGTGCCAGCAGTGACACCAAATCCACTAGTAACCAAGAGACCCAGTACTTC
CASSDTKSTSNQETQYF
>many|TRBJ2-1|.|TRBV24-1
TGTGCCACCAGTGTCTCGACTAGGGGACTCTACAATGAGCAGTTCTTC
CATSVSTRGLYNEQFF
>many|TRBJ2-1|TRBD2|TRBV3-1
TGTGCCAGCAGCCAAGATTCCCGGGAGGGCCTCCGTGAGCAGTTCTTC
CASSQDSREGLREQFF
>many|TRBJ2-1|TRBD1|TRBV12-3/TRBV12-4
TGTGCCAGCAGTCTCTGGACAGGGGGGAACAATGAGCAGTTCTTC
CASSLWTGGNNEQFF
>.|TRBJ2-3|TRBD2|TRBV2
TGTGCCAGCGACCCCTCCATAGCGGGACCCACAGATACGCAGTATTTT
CASDPSIAGPTDTQYF
>.|TRBJ1-3|TRBD1|TRBV19
TGTGCCAGTAGTATATCCGGGACAGGGGGAGGAAACACCATATATTTT
CASSISGTGGGNTIYF
>.|TRBJ2-7|.|TRBV30
TGTGCCTGGAGTGCCCTTTGGCCGCGGGCCTACGAGCAGTACTTC
CAWSALWPRAYEQYF
>many|TRBJ1-2|TRBD1|TRBV28
TGTGCCAGCAGTTTAGATCGACAGGGCTATGGCTACACCTTC
CASSLDRQGYGYTF
>many|TRBJ2-7|.|TRBV20-1
TGCAGTGCTAGAGATCTACCAGCGGTCTCCTACGAGCAGTACTTC
CSARDLPAVSYEQYF
>many|TRBJ2-5|.|TRBV11-2
TGTGCCAGCAGCTCGCCGGGAGTTGGAGAGACCCAGTACTTC
CASSSPGVGETQYF
>.|TRBJ2-1|.|TRBV19
TGTGCCAGTAGCCTACAGGGTCGTACCTACAATGAGCAGTTCTTC
CASSLQGRTYNEQFF
>many|TRBJ2-1|.|TRBV20-1
TGCAGTGCTATGATAAGCGGCCCTATCGGTGAGCAGTTCTTC
CSAMISGPIGEQFF
>.|TRBJ2-7|TRBD1|TRBV20-1
TGCAGTGCTAGACCCCCGCAGGGGGAAGGGTCCTACGAGCAGTACTTC
CSARPPQGEGSYEQYF
>many|TRBJ2-5|TRBD2|TRBV12-5
TGTGCTAGTGCCAGAACTTCGGGGGAGGGCCAGCGGGAGACCCAGTACTTC
CASARTSGEGQRETQYF
>many|TRBJ2-1|TRBD2|TRBV14
TGTGCCAGCAGCCAAGCGACAGGGGTGAGGCTAGCGGGAGTGGGGAATGAGCAGTTCTTC
CASSQATGVRLAGVGNEQFF
>many|TRBJ2-5|.|TRBV6-2/TRBV6-3
TGTGCCAGCAGTTACTTTTACCCTCAAGAGACCCAGTACTTC
CASSYFYPQETQYF
>many|TRBJ2-3|.|TRBV7-7
TGTGCTAGCAGCTCGACCGACATCGGTACGCAGTATTTT
CASSSTDIGTQYF